These T cell receptor beta chains were read from a single sample in a study of cytomegalovirus exposure and HLA in healthy donors. TCRdb keeps only in-frame clones here, not all; method: immunoSEQ multiplex PCR. The sample comprises 150,000 to 200,000 clones, 80% to 90% of which are singletons, and roughly 1.2% rests with the top ten. The sequenced sample was PBMCs. The source is a young woman in good health and CMV-seronegative. Each CDR3 is given with its conserved first and last residue. A D gene is named only where the DNA matches it firmly. Where a row states a size, it is once, few, many or the class of an expanded clone; other rows omit it.

D,V,J,size,CDR3,DNA
NA,TRBV18,TRBJ1-2,NA,CASSPTERSGRKANYGYTF,TGTGCCAGCTCACCCACGGAGAGGTCAGGGCGTAAGGCTAACTATGGCTACACCTTC
TRBD1,TRBV10-1,TRBJ1-4,NA,CASSTGTGPTNEKLFF,TGCGCCAGCAGTACCGGGACAGGACCAACTAATGAAAAACTGTTTTTT
TRBD2,TRBV25-1,TRBJ2-7,NA,CASSITGTSGSYF,TGTGCCAGCAGCATCACCGGGACTAGCGGGAGCTACTTC
TRBD1,TRBV6-5,TRBJ2-5,NA,CASRRERGQWETQYF,TGTGCCAGCAGGCGCGAGAGGGGGCAGTGGGAGACCCAGTACTTC
NA,TRBV6-5,TRBJ2-3,NA,CASSYNAGSSTDTQYF,TGTGCCAGCAGTTACAACGCGGGGTCTAGCACAGATACGCAGTATTTT
NA,TRBV5-1,TRBJ2-4,NA,CASSRGTQAKNIQYF,TGCGCCAGCAGCCGCGGAACCCAGGCCAAAAACATTCAGTACTTC
TRBD1,TRBV5-4,TRBJ1-3,once,CASSSGQFGNTIYF,TGTGCCAGCAGCTCGGGACAGTTCGGAAACACCATATATTTT
TRBD2,TRBV19,TRBJ2-3,NA,CASSTPTSGRVTDTQYF,TGTGCCAGTAGTACCCCGACTAGCGGGAGGGTCACAGATACGCAGTATTTT
TRBD1,TRBV6-1,TRBJ1-2,NA,CASSEPGQGHYGYTF,TGTGCCAGCAGTGAACCGGGACAGGGCCACTATGGCTACACCTTC
TRBD1,TRBV4-1,TRBJ1-1,NA,CASSRDRGNTEAFF,TGCGCCAGCAGCCGAGACAGGGGGAACACTGAAGCTTTCTTT
NA,TRBV9,TRBJ2-1,NA,CASSVATGGWTRKGEQFF,TGTGCCAGCAGCGTAGCTACAGGAGGGTGGACTCGCAAGGGTGAGCAGTTCTTC
TRBD1,TRBV4-1,TRBJ2-4,NA,CASSQEGTGISKNIQYF,TGCGCCAGCAGCCAAGAAGGGACAGGGATATCCAAAAACATTCAGTACTTC
NA,TRBV30,TRBJ2-3,NA,CAWSVGSGSTDTQYF,TGTGCCTGGAGTGTAGGTAGCGGAAGCACAGATACGCAGTATTTT
TRBD1,TRBV9,TRBJ1-6,NA,CASSTHRGNSPLHF,TGTGCCAGCAGCACCCACAGGGGGAATTCACCCCTCCACTTT
NA,TRBV9,TRBJ1-3,NA,CASSVMGNSGNTIYF,TGTGCCAGCAGCGTAATGGGCAACTCTGGAAACACCATATATTTT
TRBD1,TRBV5-1,TRBJ1-2,few,CASSLDRGGGYTF,TGCGCCAGCAGCTTGGACAGGGGCGGTGGCTACACCTTC
TRBD2,TRBV5-1,TRBJ2-5,NA,CASSRTSSGGRQETQYF,TGCGCCAGCAGCCGGACGTCTAGCGGGGGGCGCCAAGAGACCCAGTACTTC
NA,TRBV27,TRBJ2-5,NA,CATFLRRGAQETQYF,TGTGCCACCTTTTTGAGACGCGGGGCCCAAGAGACCCAGTACTTC
TRBD1,TRBV15,TRBJ2-7,NA,CATSSRGHGEQYF,TGTGCCACCAGTTCCAGGGGGCACGGCGAGCAGTACTTC
TRBD1,TRBV7-9,TRBJ2-7,few,CASSLETGSSYEQYF,TGTGCCAGCAGCTTAGAGACAGGGAGCTCCTACGAGCAGTACTTC
TRBD2,TRBV27,TRBJ2-7,few,CASSRGTSGSYEQYF,TGTGCCAGCAGTCGTGGGACTAGCGGGAGTTACGAGCAGTACTTC
NA,TRBV2,TRBJ2-3,many,CASSEWQGTDTQYF,TGTGCCAGCAGTGAGTGGCAGGGGACAGATACGCAGTATTTT
NA,TRBV27,TRBJ2-3,NA,CASSFLSWLSGTDTQYF,TGTGCCAGCAGTTTCCTTTCTTGGCTCTCGGGGACAGATACGCAGTATTTT
TRBD1,TRBV6-5,TRBJ1-1,NA,CASNGRGQGTEAFF,TGTGCCAGCAACGGGCGAGGACAGGGTACTGAAGCTTTCTTT
NA,TRBV19,TRBJ1-2,once,CASDDGILSYTF,TGTGCCAGTGATGACGGGATTTTAAGCTACACCTTC
NA,TRBV7-6,TRBJ2-2,NA,CASSLDRANTGELFF,TGTGCCAGCAGCTTAGACAGGGCCAACACCGGGGAGCTGTTTTTT
TRBD1,TRBV5-1,TRBJ1-4,NA,CASSFGQGGKNEKLFF,TGCGCCAGCAGCTTTGGACAGGGCGGTAAGAATGAAAAACTGTTTTTT
NA,TRBV7-8,TRBJ2-7,NA,CASRLKNSYHEQYF,TGTGCCAGCAGGTTAAAAAACTCCTACCACGAGCAGTACTTC
NA,TRBV15,TRBJ2-7,NA,CATSTSDSSYEQYF,TGTGCCACCAGCACCTCGGACAGCTCCTACGAGCAGTACTTC
NA,TRBV30,TRBJ2-1,many,CAWANNEQFF,TGTGCCTGGGCGAACAATGAGCAGTTCTTC
NA,TRBV5-1,TRBJ2-2,once,CASSLSRGSTGELFF,TGCGCCAGCAGCCTCTCAAGGGGGTCCACCGGGGAGCTGTTTTTT